This paragraph covers one TCR beta chain sequence. Its antigen is undetermined. Time point reported: pre-sensitization, week 0. Treatment noted: therapeutic diphenylcyclopropenone sensitization with weekly scalp DPC. CDR3 length equals 14 residues. The ends lost 5 bases at V and 3 bases at J; junction bases unmatched: 2. Germline-derived CDR1 and CDR2 are SGHTA and FQGNSA. These data originate in a study of human T cells and chemical hapten exposure. Study outcomes and limitations: TCRs at a frequency above 1 in 1000 stayed unchanged with DPC sensitization.

TCRdb called the RACE reads again in MiXCR, with one record for every CDR3 protein. The sample has tens of thousands of distinct CDR3 sequences, less than 15% seen once; the top ten hold around 4.2%. The chain recombines TRBV7-2 with TRBJ1-3; the match to TRBD1 covers 9 bases. This TCR was sampled from a woman aged 50 to 60 with alopecia areata. Some clones in this sample may be carry-over from other donors' samples. Material: whole blood, obtained in connection with sensitization to the hapten diphenylcyclopropenone (DPC). The CDR3 DNA reads as TGTGCCAGCAGCAGGGACAGGGATGGAAACACCATATATTTT. Encoded protein: CASSRDRDGNTIYF. Filled out from reference TRBV7-2 and TRBJ1-3, the complete variable domain reads GAGVSQSPSNKVTEKGKDVELRCDPISGHTALYWYRQSLGQGLEFLIYFQGNSAPDKSGLPSDRFSAERTGGSVSTLTIQRTQQEDSAVYLCASSRDRDGNTIYFGEGSWLTVV.